These 5 T cell receptor beta chains were sequenced from one sample in a study of Ad26.COV2.S vaccination and SARS-CoV-2 variants. Only in-frame clones appear in the TCRdb table, and some are missing; sequencing was by immunoSEQ multiplex PCR. The sample records a few hundred thousand clones, 70% to 90% being singletons. Described treatment: some 20 received Ad26.COV2.S at low or high dose, single or two shots; several received placebo; per-sample allocation not given. Samples analyzed were those drawn on day 63 after the first vaccine or placebo injection. Source: peripheral blood, taken in a trial of Ad26.COV2.S vaccine versus placebo. These receptors all come from a person aged 18 to 59 who received the Ad26.COV2.S COVID-19 vaccine or a placebo.

This clone was counted a few times. CDR3 residues: CASSRAGDTSTDTQYF. CDR3 coding DNA: TGCGCCAGCAGTCGAGCAGGTGATACTAGCACAGATACGCAGTATTTT. The rearrangement uses TRBV23-1 and TRBJ2-3; D remains ambiguous. TRBV23-1 is given ORF status, its function remaining uncertain. Trimming shortened V by 4 bases and J by 0 bases, and 14 bases separated the two germline ends. The CDR3 consists of 16 residues.

V is TRBV5-1 and J is TRBJ2-7; TRBD2 aligns across 11 bases. Trimming at V came to 4 bases and at J to 4 bases, leaving 19 bases not matched to a gene. This CDR3 comprises 19 residues. Germline-derived CDR1 and CDR2 are SGHRS and YFSETQ. The CDR3 DNA sequence: TGCGCCAGCAGCCCTCCTAGCGGGAGGAATAGTAAAGGCCAATACGAGCAGTACTTC. As protein: CASSPPSGRNSKGQYEQYF.

This chain uses TRBV30 with TRBJ1-5, with D tentatively TRBD1 (5 bases). The CDR3 has 15 amino acids. The V and J ends lost 0 bases and 5 bases respectively, with 14 bases between them. Per the germline V gene, CDR1 is GTSNPN and CDR2 is SVGIG (reference sequence). The CDR3 DNA reads TGTGCCTGGAGTGTACGGGGGACCCAATATCAGCCCCAGCATTTT. It is translated as CAWSVRGTQYQPQHF.

The chain combines TRBV27 with TRBJ1-2; no firm D call. The CDR3 spans 13 residues. V lost 10 bases and J lost 2, with 14 bases in between. Per germline, CDR1 MNHEY and CDR2 SMNVEV (reference sequence). The CDR3 region is CATSISGNYGYTF. The CDR3 region has the DNA TGTGCCACCTCTATATCCGGGAACTATGGCTACACCTTC.

The CDR3 bases are TGTGCCAGCAGCCGGCCTAGCGGCAATGAGCAGTTCTTC. Amino acids: CASSRPSGNEQFF. This rearrangement joins TRBV28 to TRBJ2-1, with TRBD2 matching over 7 bases. CDR1 and CDR2 (germline): MDHEN, SYDVKM. CDR3 size: 13 residues. V was pared by 6 bases and J by 6 bases, with 5 bases of the junction left unmatched.